A single sample is the source of the 25 T cell receptor beta chains below, sequenced in a study of identical twins. TCRdb used MiXCR to reprocess the 5' RACE reads, holding one entry per CDR3 protein. The data contain some 790,000 distinct CDR3 sequences, 15% to 20% of them singletons. These data also featured in a second study, about T cells expressing NK-cell markers.

The material sequenced was PBMCs. All receptors come from a woman aged 18-30 years in good health.

The chain has TRBV20-1 and TRBJ2-3; tentative D call: TRBD1 (6 bases). Between the trimmed V and J ends, which lost 2 bases and 4 bases, there was a span of 16 bases. Germline V gene lookup returns CDR1 DFQATT and CDR2 SNEGSKA (reference sequence). The CDR3 extends over 15 amino acids. The CDR3 nucleotides read TGCAGTGCTAGAACCGACAGGACTGGCCCAGATACGCAGTATTTT. Encoded protein: CSARTDRTGPDTQYF.

In DNA, the CDR3 is TGTGCCAGCAGTTCCGGCAGGGTCACTGAAGCTTTCTTT. Protein sequence: CASSSGRVTEAFF. The chain is built from TRBV6-6 and TRBJ1-1; D possibly corresponds to TRBD1 (5 bases). Germline V lookup: CDR1 MNHNY, CDR2 SVGAGI (reference sequence). The V and J ends lost 4 bases and 4 bases respectively, with 10 bases between them. The CDR3 has 13 residues.

This clonotype appeared a few times. This chain links TRBV10-3 with TRBJ2-6; D unresolved. Trimming left V 2 bases short and J 3 bases short, with 5 bases between. CDR3 length equals 14 residues. CDR1 and CDR2 (germline): ENHRY, SYGVKD. CDR3 nucleotides: TGTGCCATCAGTGAGGCAAATGGGGCCAACGTCCTGACTTTC. Protein product: CAISEANGANVLTF.

This clonotype was seen more than once but under ten times. This chain joins TRBV20-1 and TRBJ2-3, with TRBD2 identical over 12 bases. The CDR3 length is 15 residues. Per the germline V gene, CDR1 is DFQATT and CDR2 is SNEGSKA (reference sequence). Germline trimming cut 6 bases from V and 0 bases from J; bases unmatched to any gene: 4. The CDR3 spells CSAPGTSGSTDTQYF. The CDR3 DNA reads TGCAGTGCGCCCGGGACTAGCGGGAGCACAGATACGCAGTATTTT.

This clonotype was picked up a small number of times. V usage is TRBV20-1 and J usage is TRBJ2-3, with a tentative D call TRBD2 (6 bases). Trimming shortened V by 5 bases and J by 0 bases, and 12 bases separated the two germline ends. The CDR3 is made up of 14 amino acids. CDR1 DFQATT and CDR2 SNEGSKA come from the germline V gene (reference sequence). The chain's CDR3 is CSAASSDSTDTQYF. The CDR3 DNA sequence: TGCAGTGCTGCCTCTAGCGATAGCACAGATACGCAGTATTTT.

Only a few counts were recorded for this clonotype. The V gene is TRBV7-9, the J gene TRBJ2-3; 9 bases line up with TRBD1. After removal of 6 bases from V and 8 bases from J, the junction contained 12 bases not matched to a gene. The germline V gene has CDR1 SEHNR and CDR2 FQNEAQ (reference sequence). CDR3 size: 15 residues. CDR3 sequence (DNA): TGTGCCAGCAGACAGAGGACAGGGGAAGAAGCTACGCAGTATTTT. Its protein product is CASRQRTGEEATQYF.

The chain links TRBV20-1 to TRBJ2-3, with D unresolved. The V gene lost 0 bases and the J gene lost 1 base, with 11 bases spanning the gap. CDR1 and CDR2 (germline): DFQATT, SNEGSKA (reference sequence). The CDR3 is 15 residues long. The CDR3 DNA reads as TGCAGTGCTAGAGATCCCAGCGTCCGCACAGATACGCAGTATTTT. Translated: CSARDPSVRTDTQYF.

The chain carries TRBV10-3 and TRBJ2-3; no clear D. Germline V CDR1 and CDR2: ENHRY, SYGVKD. The CDR3 is made up of 13 amino acids. V was pared by 6 bases and J by 2 bases, with 9 bases between. The DNA of the CDR3 is TGTGCCATCAGGGGCAGAGACACAGATACGCAGTATTTT. It yields the protein CAIRGRDTDTQYF.

This clonotype was seen once. This sequence joins TRBV27 and TRBJ2-2; TRBD1 matches 7 bases. The J segment lost 3 bases and the V segment lost 7 bases, leaving 11 bases of the junction unmatched. This CDR3 has 16 amino acids. Germline V gives CDR1 MNHEY, CDR2 SMNVEV (reference sequence). The CDR3 loop is CASKGILQGDTGELFF. In DNA, the CDR3 is TGTGCCAGCAAAGGAATCCTCCAGGGGGACACCGGGGAGCTGTTTTTT.

V is TRBV12-3 or TRBV12-4 and J is TRBJ2-7; D possibly matches TRBD1 or TRBD2 (7 bases each). Trimming took off 3 bases at V and 5 bases at J, with 17 bases between the two ends. CDR3 length: 15 residues. CDR3 region: CASSFLSGGGNEQYF. The CDR3 DNA sequence: TGTGCCAGCAGTTTCTTGTCAGGGGGGGGCAACGAGCAGTACTTC.

V and J are TRBV18 and TRBJ2-7; D might be TRBD1 (8 bases). This CDR3 has 16 residues. V was trimmed by 2 bases and J by 2 bases, leaving 16 bases between them. Germline V lookup: CDR1 KGHSH, CDR2 LQKENI. The CDR3 is CASSPGRDRTPYEQYF. The CDR3 DNA sequence: TGTGCCAGCTCACCAGGGAGGGACAGGACTCCCTACGAGCAGTACTTC.

This chain connects TRBV27 to TRBJ2-7, with D possibly matching TRBD2 (5 bases). V was clipped by 3 bases and J by 0 bases, with 12 bases between them. CDR3 size: 15 residues. The germline V gene encodes CDR1 MNHEY and CDR2 SMNVEV (reference sequence). Here the CDR3 reads CASSFFAGLSYEQYF. The CDR3 nucleotides are TGTGCCAGCAGTTTTTTTGCGGGCCTCTCCTACGAGCAGTACTTC.

This clonotype occurred many times. As DNA, the CDR3 is TGTGCCAGCAGTTTGGAGGTGGGATACAGTGAAGCTTTCTTT. Protein sequence: CASSLEVGYSEAFF. The genes are TRBV12-3 or TRBV12-4 and TRBJ1-1; D uncertain. Between the trimmed V and J ends, which lost 3 bases and 7 bases, there was a span of 15 bases. The length of the CDR3 is 14 residues.

This clonotype has more than one count but fewer than ten. The CDR3 nucleotides are TGTGCCAGCACAGACTTCCCCTACGAGCAGTACTTC. Residues: CASTDFPYEQYF. The chain combines TRBV6-2 or TRBV6-3 with TRBJ2-7, with D unresolved. Germline CDR1 and CDR2: MNHEY and SVGEGT. The CDR3 is 12 amino acids. Trimming shortened V by 7 bases and J by 2 bases, and 9 bases separated the two germline ends.

V gene TRBV20-1 combines with J gene TRBJ2-1; the match to TRBD2 covers 9 bases. CDR1 and CDR2 (germline): DFQATT, SNEGSKA (reference sequence). This CDR3 has 14 amino acids. V was clipped by 2 bases and J by 7 bases; unmatched bases: 6. Here the CDR3 reads CSARLAGPLNEQFF. The CDR3 DNA is TGCAGTGCTAGACTAGCGGGACCACTGAATGAGCAGTTCTTC.

This sequence joins TRBV25-1 and TRBJ2-3; TRBD1 is a possible D gene (6 bases). Per the germline V gene, CDR1 is MGHDK and CDR2 is SYGVNS. Between the trimmed V and J ends, which lost 5 bases and 2 bases, there was a span of 14 bases. The CDR3 consists of 15 residues. The CDR3 sequence is CASSSAGDPTDTQYF. In nucleotides, the CDR3 is TGTGCCAGCAGTTCCGCAGGGGACCCCACAGATACGCAGTATTTT.

This clonotype was recorded a few times. The V call is TRBV20-1, the J call TRBJ1-1, with TRBD1 as a possible D gene (5 bases). Between the trimmed V and J ends, which lost 1 base and 4 bases, there was a span of 13 bases. Germline V CDR1 and CDR2: DFQATT, SNEGSKA (reference sequence). The CDR3 spans 14 residues. The CDR3 region has the DNA TGCAGTGCTAGAGTCTTCGGGGGTTCCACTGAAGCTTTCTTT. Its protein is CSARVFGGSTEAFF.

The CDR3 DNA reads TGTGCTAGCCGGGAAGGGGTCCATCAGCCCCAGCATTTT. Protein: CASREGVHQPQHF. The chain recombines TRBV12-5 with TRBJ1-5; D possibly corresponds to TRBD1 (5 bases). The CDR3 has 13 amino acids. V lost 9 bases and J 5 bases, leaving 14 bases between the germline ends. Germline V CDR1 and CDR2: LGHNT, FRNRAP.

This clonotype has just a few counts. This chain connects TRBV5-1 to TRBJ1-1, with D maybe TRBD1 (6 bases). Germline values: CDR1 SGHRS, CDR2 YFSETQ. V was trimmed by 4 bases and J by 3 bases, leaving 19 bases between them. The CDR3 length is 16 residues. This CDR3 is CASSGTRGIRDTEAFF. CDR3 nucleotides: TGCGCCAGCAGCGGGACAAGGGGGATTCGGGACACTGAAGCTTTCTTT.

This clonotype was counted a few times. The chain joins TRBV5-5 to TRBJ2-2, with TRBD1 identical over 9 bases. Looked up from germline, CDR1 is SGHKS and CDR2 is YYEKEE (reference sequence). The CDR3 totals 18 residues. Trimming at V came to 2 bases and at J to 1 base, leaving 9 bases not matched to a gene. Here the CDR3 DNA reads TGTGCCAGCAGCTTCTGGGACAGGGTGTATGGGAACACCGGGGAGCTGTTTTTT. Residues: CASSFWDRVYGNTGELFF.

This chain connects TRBV19 to TRBJ2-1; 9 bases map to TRBD2. The CDR3 is 15 amino acids. Germline V gene data show CDR1 as LNHDA and CDR2 as SQIVND (reference sequence). V lost 7 bases, J lost 4 bases, and 8 bases stayed unmatched. The CDR3 DNA is TGTGCCAGTACACCGACTAGCGGAAAATACAATGAGCAGTTCTTC. Residues: CASTPTSGKYNEQFF.

The chain has TRBV30 and TRBJ2-1; D is ambiguous. Germline V gene data show CDR1 as GTSNPN and CDR2 as SVGIG (reference sequence). V dropped 3 bases and J dropped 11 bases, with 14 bases sitting between them. CDR3 length: 12 residues. The CDR3 protein is CAWRVLKVQQFF. The CDR3 DNA reads as TGTGCCTGGAGAGTCCTCAAGGTCCAGCAGTTCTTC. Full variable domain (outside the CDR3, taken from reference TRBV30 and TRBJ2-1): SQTIHQWPATLVQPVGSPLSLECTVEGTSNPNLYWYRQAAGRGLQLLFYSVGIGQISSEVPQNLSASRPQDRQFILSSKKLLLSDSGFYLCAWRVLKVQQFFGPGTRLTVL.

This clonotype was observed a handful of times. The V gene is TRBV20-1, the J gene TRBJ2-3, with TRBD2 as a possible D gene (6 bases). Germline V gene lookup returns CDR1 DFQATT and CDR2 SNEGSKA (reference sequence). The V end lost 1 base, the J end lost 4 bases, and 15 bases lay between the germline ends. The CDR3 sequence is 15 residues long. CDR3 in amino acids: CSARALSGGPDTQYF. In DNA form, the CDR3 reads TGCAGTGCTAGAGCTCTTAGCGGAGGCCCAGATACGCAGTATTTT.

The rearrangement uses TRBV7-2 and TRBJ2-3, with 9 bases that match TRBD2. The V and J ends lost 3 bases and 6 bases, in that order; junction bases with no gene match: 7. CDR1 SGHTA and CDR2 FQGNSA come from the germline V gene. CDR3 length equals 15 residues. CDR3: CASSFSGSRADTQYF. CDR3 nucleotides: TGTGCCAGCAGCTTTAGCGGGAGCCGAGCGGATACGCAGTATTTT.

This clonotype appeared a few times. This chain connects TRBV20-1 to TRBJ2-4; possibly TRBD1 or TRBD2 for D (5 bases each). Germline V CDR1 and CDR2: DFQATT, SNEGSKA (reference sequence). This CDR3 contains 12 residues. CDR3 in amino acids: CSEQGPKNIQYF. CDR3 coding DNA: TGCAGCGAGCAGGGACCAAAAAACATTCAGTACTTC.